This TCR beta chain was identified during a study of blood T cell repertoires in COVID-19 (dated by TCRdb to about 2020). Regarding the complete study: The collaborator samples originated in the United States, Italy and Spain and spanned the acute and convalescent phases of COVID-19. Samples were obtained from the ongoing ImmuneRACE study (first 160 participants) and from over 1,000 subjects provided by 6 global collaborators. The dataset comprised deeply sampled blood TCRbeta repertoires from subjects exposed to, actively infected with, or recovered from COVID-19. Nearly every sample came with metadata listing a de-identified subject ID, COVID-19 status, age in years and sex. Where available, HLA class I and class II types were obtained from metadata supplied by the sample provider rather than from assay-based typing. The repertoires were released in a freely available public database meant as a resource for research on the immune response to SARS-CoV-2. The prospective study material was composed of cDNA or gDNA derived from T cells, B-cell-depleted T cells, or PBMCs.

On the study overall, not on this receptor specifically: The quantity of clinical and demographic metadata differed by source and by participant and was supplied without curation.

Collaborating institutions collected whole blood in K2EDTA tubes following their own protocols. For TCRbeta analysis, collaborators shipped samples as frozen whole blood, isolated PBMCs, or DNA extracted from either of those sample types. TCRbeta CDR3 regions were amplified from genomic DNA using the immunoSEQ Assay, a bias-controlled multiplex PCR. On the authors' methods: Within the assay, amplification of reference gene primers was used to estimate how many nucleated cells each sample contained. Sequence reads were collapsed and filtered to measure the absolute abundance of every unique TCRbeta CDR3 rearrangement. For each sample, productive Simpson clonality was calculated by taking the square root of Simpson's diversity index across productive rearrangements. The clones in this table, taken by TCRdb from immuneACCESS, are in-frame only. Not every clone is retained; where verified, under half of the shortfall comes from an unresolved V gene, and the cause of the rest is unknown. V, J and clone size reflect that table, while D and trimming were determined from the DNA. Present in this sample are under 150,000 clones, around 81% of which were seen just once. Of the sample, 4% falls within the top ten clones.

CDR1 and CDR2 (KGHDR, SFDVKD) derive from the germline V gene. V is shortened by 8 bases, J by 4 bases, and the region joining them spans 13 bases. From the cysteine up to the phenylalanine, the CDR3 has a length of 13 residues. Of the read, only the CDR3 DNA is kept; its 39 bases are in frame from base 1. This clone appeared once. The antigen this receptor binds is unknown. Within one base of it there is no much larger clone, and no base qualities were kept. The chain joins TRBV24-1 to TRBJ1-2; the D region possibly corresponds to TRBD1 (5 bases align). The source material was peripheral blood. The receptor's source is a woman aged 55 to 70 with acute or convalescent COVID-19. The bases are TGTGCCACCAAAGGAGCGGGGACCTATGGCTACACCTTC. Its coded protein is CATKGAGTYGYTF.